Each of the 5 T cell receptor beta chains below was sequenced from the same sample in a study of T-cell reconstitution after alpha-beta-depleted transplantation in children. Unique molecular identifiers were built into the TCRbeta library. TCRdb reprocessed the PCR reads with MiXCR, giving one entry per CDR3 protein. Altogether 640,000 or so distinct CDR3 sequences are present, around 17% being singletons, with the ten largest covering under 1.2%. Sequencing used PBMCs from the stem cell graft donor, obtained from the stem cell graft. Receptor source: a human donor who donated a stem cell graft to a child with acute myeloid leukemia.

Ten or more counts support this clonotype. This rearrangement joins TRBV27 to TRBJ2-2; 7 bases align to TRBD2. In germline, CDR1 is MNHEY, CDR2 SMNVEV (reference sequence). CDR3 length equals 15 residues. V lost 6 bases to trimming and J lost 7 bases; unmatched junction nucleotides: 11. Written as DNA, the CDR3 is TGTGCCAGCAGGGTCGGGCTAGCGGAGGTCGGGGAGCTGTTTTTT. Amino acid sequence: CASRVGLAEVGELFF.

In this sample, this clonotype turned up many times. V gene TRBV12-3 or TRBV12-4 combines with J gene TRBJ1-5, with TRBD1 identical over 9 bases. The V gene end was trimmed by 5 bases and the J gene end by 1 base; junction bases not matched to a gene: 0. The CDR3 has 14 residues. The CDR3 loop reads CASSTGGSNQPQHF. The CDR3 DNA is TGTGCCAGCAGTACAGGGGGCAGCAATCAGCCCCAGCATTTT.

Concerning this clonotype: A much larger clonotype is one base distant, so this may be a read error. The chain employs TRBV20-1 and TRBJ2-1, with a weak D call TRBD2 (6 bases). Trimming pared 6 bases from V and 5 bases from J, leaving 20 bases between. Germline V CDR1 and CDR2: DFQATT, SNEGSKA (reference sequence). There are 15 residues in the CDR3. In DNA form, the CDR3 reads TGCAGTGCCTCCTATAGGGCTGGCGGGGACAATGAGCAGTTCTTC. Translating gives CSASYRAGGDNEQFF.

The V gene is TRBV12-3 or TRBV12-4, the J gene TRBJ1-2, with D hard to call. The CDR3 consists of 14 residues. V was pared by 3 bases and J by 0 bases, with 8 bases between. This CDR3 is CASSFSESNYGYTF. In nucleotides, the CDR3 is TGTGCCAGCAGTTTTTCCGAATCTAACTATGGCTACACCTTC.

At least ten counts were recorded for this clonotype. The chain joins TRBV5-1 to TRBJ2-3, with a weak D call TRBD2 (5 bases). In germline, CDR1 is SGHRS, CDR2 YFSETQ. This CDR3 comprises 14 residues. Trimming cost V 4 bases and J 3 bases, with 12 bases left between them. The CDR3 DNA reads TGCGCCAGCAGCCAAACGACGGGGACAGATACGCAGTATTTT. Translated: CASSQTTGTDTQYF.